The clone carrying this TCR beta chain has more than one count but fewer than ten. Its antigen is undetermined. Deliveries were elective term cesareans at roughly 37-42 weeks, with no labor or membrane rupture. This record belongs to a study of naive CD8 T cells in extremely preterm neonates. Broader study findings: Preterm infants showed shorter CDR3s, fewer N additions and less trimming than older groups.

Sequenced by immunoSEQ multiplex PCR; TCRdb stores in-frame clones only, minus some. The profile shows about 7,300 clones, roughly 90% of them singletons. V lost 1 base and J lost 7, with 7 bases in between. CDR1 is SEHNR, CDR2 FQNEAQ, per germline (reference sequence). The CDR3 extends over 12 amino acids. The specimen sequenced was naive CD8+ T cells from cord blood. This TCR derives from a newborn in good health. The V call is TRBV7-9, the J call TRBJ1-2; D unclear. This CDR3 reads CASSLGGGGYTF. CDR3 in DNA: TGTGCCAGCAGCTTAGGAGGAGGTGGCTACACCTTC.